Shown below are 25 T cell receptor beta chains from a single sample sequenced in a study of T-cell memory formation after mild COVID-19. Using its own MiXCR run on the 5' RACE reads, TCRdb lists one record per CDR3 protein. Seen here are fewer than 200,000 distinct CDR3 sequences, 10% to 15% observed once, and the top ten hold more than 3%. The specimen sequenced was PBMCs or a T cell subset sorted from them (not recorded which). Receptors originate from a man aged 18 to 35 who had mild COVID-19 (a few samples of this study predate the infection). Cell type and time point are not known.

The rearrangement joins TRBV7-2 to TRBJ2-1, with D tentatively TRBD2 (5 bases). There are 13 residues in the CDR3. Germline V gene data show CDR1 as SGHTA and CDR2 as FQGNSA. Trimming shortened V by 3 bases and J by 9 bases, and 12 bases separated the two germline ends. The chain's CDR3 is CASSFRRGPEQFF. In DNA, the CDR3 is TGTGCCAGCAGCTTCCGTCGGGGTCCTGAGCAGTTCTTC. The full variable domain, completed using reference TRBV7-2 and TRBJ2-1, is GAGVSQSPSNKVTEKGKDVELRCDPISGHTALYWYRQSLGQGLEFLIYFQGNSAPDKSGLPSDRFSAERTGGSVSTLTIQRTQQEDSAVYLCASSFRRGPEQFFGPGTRLTVL.

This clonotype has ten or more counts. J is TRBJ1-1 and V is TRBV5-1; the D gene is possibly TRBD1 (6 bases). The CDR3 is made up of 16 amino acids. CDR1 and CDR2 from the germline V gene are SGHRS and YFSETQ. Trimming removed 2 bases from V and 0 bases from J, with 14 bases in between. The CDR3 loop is CASSFGLRDMNTEAFF. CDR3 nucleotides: TGCGCCAGCAGCTTTGGACTCCGGGACATGAACACTGAAGCTTTCTTT.

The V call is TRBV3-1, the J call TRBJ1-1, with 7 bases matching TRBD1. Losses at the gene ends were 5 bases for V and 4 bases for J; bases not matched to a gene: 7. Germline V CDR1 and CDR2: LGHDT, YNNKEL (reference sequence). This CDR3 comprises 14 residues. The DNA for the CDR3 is TGTGCCAGCAGCTTGCGGGACAGCGGCACTGAAGCTTTCTTT. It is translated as CASSLRDSGTEAFF.

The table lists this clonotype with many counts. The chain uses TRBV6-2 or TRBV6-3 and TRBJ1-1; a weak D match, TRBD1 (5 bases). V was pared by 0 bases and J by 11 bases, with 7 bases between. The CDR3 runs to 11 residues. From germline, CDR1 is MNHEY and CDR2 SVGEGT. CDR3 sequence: CASSYSRAAFF. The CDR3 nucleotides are TGTGCCAGCAGTTACTCCAGGGCGGCTTTCTTT.

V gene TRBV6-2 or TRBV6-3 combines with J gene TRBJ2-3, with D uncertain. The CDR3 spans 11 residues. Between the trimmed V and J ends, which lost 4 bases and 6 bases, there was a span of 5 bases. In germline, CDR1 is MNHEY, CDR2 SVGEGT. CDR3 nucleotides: TGTGCCAGCAGTTCCTGGGATACGCAGTATTTT. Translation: CASSSWDTQYF.

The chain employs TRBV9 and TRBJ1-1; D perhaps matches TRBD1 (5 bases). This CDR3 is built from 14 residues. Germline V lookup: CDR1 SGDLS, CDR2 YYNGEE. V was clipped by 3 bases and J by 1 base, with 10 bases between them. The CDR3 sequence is CASSAQGWNTEAFF. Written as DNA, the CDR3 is TGTGCCAGCAGCGCTCAGGGTTGGAACACTGAAGCTTTCTTT.

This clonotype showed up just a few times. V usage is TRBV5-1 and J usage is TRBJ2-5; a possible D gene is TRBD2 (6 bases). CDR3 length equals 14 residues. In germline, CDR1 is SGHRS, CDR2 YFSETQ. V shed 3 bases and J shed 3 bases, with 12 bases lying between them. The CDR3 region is CASSSSGPEETQYF. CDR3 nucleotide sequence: TGCGCCAGCAGCTCGAGCGGGCCTGAAGAGACCCAGTACTTC.

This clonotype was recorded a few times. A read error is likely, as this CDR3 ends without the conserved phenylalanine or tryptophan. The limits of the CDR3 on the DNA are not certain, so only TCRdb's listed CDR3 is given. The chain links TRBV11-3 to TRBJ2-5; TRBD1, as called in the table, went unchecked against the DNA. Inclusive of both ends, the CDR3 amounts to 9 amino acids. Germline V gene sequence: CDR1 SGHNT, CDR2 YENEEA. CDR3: CASSLSPHS.

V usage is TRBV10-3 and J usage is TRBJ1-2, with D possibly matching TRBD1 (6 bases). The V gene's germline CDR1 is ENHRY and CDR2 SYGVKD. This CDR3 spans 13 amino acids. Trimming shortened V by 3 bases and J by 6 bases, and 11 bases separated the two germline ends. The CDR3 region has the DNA TGTGCCATCAGTGACTGGGGGGACAATGGCTACACCTTC. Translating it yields CAISDWGDNGYTF.

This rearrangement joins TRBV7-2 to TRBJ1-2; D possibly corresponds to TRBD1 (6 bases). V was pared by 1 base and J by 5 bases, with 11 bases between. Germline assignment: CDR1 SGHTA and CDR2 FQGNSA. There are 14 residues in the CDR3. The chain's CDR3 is CASSLGYREYGYTF. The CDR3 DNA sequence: TGTGCCAGCAGCTTAGGGTACAGGGAGTATGGCTACACCTTC.

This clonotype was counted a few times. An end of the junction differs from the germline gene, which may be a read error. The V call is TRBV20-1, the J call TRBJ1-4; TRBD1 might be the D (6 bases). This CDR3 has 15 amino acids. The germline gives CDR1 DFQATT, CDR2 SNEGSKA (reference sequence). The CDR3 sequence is CSARASGATNEKLFF. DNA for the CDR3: TGCAGTGCAAGAGCCTCAGGGGCAACTAATGAAAAACTGTTTTTT.

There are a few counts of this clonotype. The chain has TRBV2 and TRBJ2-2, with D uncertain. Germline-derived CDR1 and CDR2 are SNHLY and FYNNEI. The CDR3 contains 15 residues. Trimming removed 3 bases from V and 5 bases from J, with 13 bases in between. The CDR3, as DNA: TGTGCCAGCAGTGACTCCACAAGTTGGACCGGGGAGCTGTTTTTT. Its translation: CASSDSTSWTGELFF.

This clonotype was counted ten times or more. CDR3 nucleotides: TGTGCCAGCAGCTTAACTGGCACAGATACGCAGTATTTT. Translated, it gives CASSLTGTDTQYF. V gene TRBV7-3 combines with J gene TRBJ2-3; D gene uncertain. V lost 0 bases to trimming and J lost 1 base, with 2 bases between them. CDR3 length equals 13 residues. Germline V lookup: CDR1 SGHTA, CDR2 FQGTGA.

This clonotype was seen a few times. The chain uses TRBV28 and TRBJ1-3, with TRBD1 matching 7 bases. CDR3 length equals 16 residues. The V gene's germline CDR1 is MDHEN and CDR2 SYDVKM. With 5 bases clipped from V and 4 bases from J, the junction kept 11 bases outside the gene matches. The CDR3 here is CASSAQGVRDGNTIYF. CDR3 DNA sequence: TGTGCCAGCAGTGCCCAGGGGGTAAGAGACGGAAACACCATATATTTT.

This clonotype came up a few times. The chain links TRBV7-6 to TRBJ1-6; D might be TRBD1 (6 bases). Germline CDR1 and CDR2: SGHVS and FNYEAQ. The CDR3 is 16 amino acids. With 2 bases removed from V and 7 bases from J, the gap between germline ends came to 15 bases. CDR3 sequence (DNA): TGTGCCAGCAGCTTATATCAGTGGCAGGGGAATTCACCCCTCCACTTT. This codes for CASSLYQWQGNSPLHF.

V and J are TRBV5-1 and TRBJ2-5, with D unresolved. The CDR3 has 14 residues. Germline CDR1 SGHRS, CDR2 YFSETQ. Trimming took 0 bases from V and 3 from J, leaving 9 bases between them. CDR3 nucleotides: TGCGCCAGCAGCTTGGGGGTCGCCAAAGAGACCCAGTACTTC. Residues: CASSLGVAKETQYF.

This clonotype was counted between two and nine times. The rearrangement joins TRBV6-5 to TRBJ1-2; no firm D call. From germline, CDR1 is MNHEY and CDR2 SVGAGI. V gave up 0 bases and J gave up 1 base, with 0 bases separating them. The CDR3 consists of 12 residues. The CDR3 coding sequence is TGTGCCAGCAGTTACTCTAACTATGGCTACACCTTC. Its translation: CASSYSNYGYTF.

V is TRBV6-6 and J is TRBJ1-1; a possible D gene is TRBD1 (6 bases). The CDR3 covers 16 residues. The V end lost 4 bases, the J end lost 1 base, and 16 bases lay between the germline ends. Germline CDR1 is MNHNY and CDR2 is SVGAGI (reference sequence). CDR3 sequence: CASSFRYPDRNTEAFF. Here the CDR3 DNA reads TGTGCCAGCAGTTTTCGATACCCGGACAGGAACACTGAAGCTTTCTTT.

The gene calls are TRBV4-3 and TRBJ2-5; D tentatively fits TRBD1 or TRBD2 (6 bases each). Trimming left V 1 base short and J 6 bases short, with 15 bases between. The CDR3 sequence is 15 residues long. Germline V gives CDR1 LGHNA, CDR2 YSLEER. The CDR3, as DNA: TGCGCCAGCAGCCAAGTCCGGGGGCGATCGCAGACCCAGTACTTC. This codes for CASSQVRGRSQTQYF.

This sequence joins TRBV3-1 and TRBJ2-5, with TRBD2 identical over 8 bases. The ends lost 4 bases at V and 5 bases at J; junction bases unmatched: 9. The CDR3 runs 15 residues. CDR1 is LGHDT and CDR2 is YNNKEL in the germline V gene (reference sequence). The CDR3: CASSPDGTSVETQYF. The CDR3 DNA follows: TGTGCCAGCAGCCCGGACGGGACTAGTGTGGAGACCCAGTACTTC.

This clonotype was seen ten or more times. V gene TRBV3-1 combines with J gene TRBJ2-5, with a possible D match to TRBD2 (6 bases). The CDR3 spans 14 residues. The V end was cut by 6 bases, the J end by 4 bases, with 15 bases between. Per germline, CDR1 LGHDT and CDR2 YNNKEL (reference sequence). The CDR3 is CASSPGEGLETQYF. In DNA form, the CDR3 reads TGTGCCAGCAGTCCGGGAGAAGGGTTAGAGACCCAGTACTTC.

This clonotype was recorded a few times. The chain's CDR3 is CASGASRAYSSSHSPLHF. As DNA, the CDR3 is TGTGCCAGCGGGGCGTCCCGGGCCTACTCATCCAGCCATTCACCCCTCCACTTT. The chain carries TRBV6-1 and TRBJ1-6; TRBD1 is a possible D gene (5 bases). V gave up 8 bases and J gave up 8 bases, with 28 bases separating them. Germline assignment: CDR1 MNHNS and CDR2 SASEGT. The CDR3 spans 18 residues.

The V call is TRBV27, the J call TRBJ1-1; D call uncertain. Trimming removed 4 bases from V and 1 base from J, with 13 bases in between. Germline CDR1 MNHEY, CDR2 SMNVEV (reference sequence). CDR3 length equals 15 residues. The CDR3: CASSSHPDPNTEAFF. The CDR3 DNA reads TGTGCCAGCAGTTCACACCCGGACCCGAACACTGAAGCTTTCTTT.

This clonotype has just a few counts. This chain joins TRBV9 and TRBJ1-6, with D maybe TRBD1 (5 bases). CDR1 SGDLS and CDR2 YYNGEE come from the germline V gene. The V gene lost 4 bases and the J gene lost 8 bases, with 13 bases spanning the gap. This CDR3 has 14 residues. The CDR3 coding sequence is TGTGCCAGCAGCTTCTCGGGAGGGGATTCACCCCTCCACTTT. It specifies CASSFSGGDSPLHF. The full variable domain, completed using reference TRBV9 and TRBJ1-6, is DSGVTQTPKHLITATGQRVTLRCSPRSGDLSVYWYQQSLDQGLQFLIQYYNGEERAKGNILERFSAQQFPDLHSELNLSSLELGDSALYFCASSFSGGDSPLHFGNGTRLTVT.

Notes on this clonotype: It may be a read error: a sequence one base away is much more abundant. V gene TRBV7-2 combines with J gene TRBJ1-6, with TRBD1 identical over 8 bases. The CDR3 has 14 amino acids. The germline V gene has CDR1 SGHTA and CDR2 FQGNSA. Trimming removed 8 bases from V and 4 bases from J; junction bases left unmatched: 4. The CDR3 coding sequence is TGTGCCAGCGGACAGGGTAGGTATAATTCACCCCTCCACTTT. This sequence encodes CASGQGRYNSPLHF.